This T cell receptor (beta chain) was retrieved from a study of graft-versus-host responses after intestinal transplantation. Looking at the study overall: Recipients got multivisceral, liver-intestinal, or isolated intestinal transplants.

Produced via immunoSEQ multiplex PCR; TCRdb's table is partial and in-frame only. This table has just over 14,000 clones, about 93% appearing once. Germline V gene sequence: CDR1 LNHNV, CDR2 YYDKDF (reference sequence). CDR3 length: 14 residues. Trimming cost V 0 bases and J 4 bases, with 9 bases left between them. This specimen consisted of PBMCs, obtained 9 days after transplant. The chain carries TRBV15 and TRBJ1-1; the D gene is possibly TRBD1 (5 bases). This sequence originates from a human patient who received an intestinal transplant, so some T cells may come from the graft donor. The CDR3 here is CATSRDRELTEAFF. The CDR3 nucleotides are TGTGCCACCAGCAGAGACAGGGAGCTCACTGAAGCTTTCTTT.